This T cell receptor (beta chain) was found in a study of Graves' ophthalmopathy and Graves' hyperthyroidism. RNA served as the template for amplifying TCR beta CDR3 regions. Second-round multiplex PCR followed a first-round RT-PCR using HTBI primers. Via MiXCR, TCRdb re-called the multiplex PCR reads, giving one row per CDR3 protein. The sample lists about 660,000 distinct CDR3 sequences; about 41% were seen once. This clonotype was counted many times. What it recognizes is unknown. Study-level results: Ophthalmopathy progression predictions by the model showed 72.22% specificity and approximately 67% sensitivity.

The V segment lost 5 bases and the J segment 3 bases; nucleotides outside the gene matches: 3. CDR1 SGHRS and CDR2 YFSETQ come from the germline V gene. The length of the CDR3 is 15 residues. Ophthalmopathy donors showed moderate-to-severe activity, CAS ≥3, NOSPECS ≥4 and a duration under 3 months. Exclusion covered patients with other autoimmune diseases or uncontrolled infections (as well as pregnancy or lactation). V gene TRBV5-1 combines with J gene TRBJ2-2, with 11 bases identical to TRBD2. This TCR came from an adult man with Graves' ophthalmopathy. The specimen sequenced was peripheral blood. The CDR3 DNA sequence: TGCGCCAGCAGGGCACTAGCGGGGGACACCGGGGAGCTGTTTTTT. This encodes CASRALAGDTGELFF.